One sample yielded the 9 T cell receptor beta chains listed below, sequenced in a study of blood T cells in healthy people across ages. Together with a sample-barcoded 5' primer, a J-beta primer mix was included in a second PCR lasting roughly 6 to 12 cycles. TCRdb processed the 5' RACE reads anew with MiXCR; each CDR3 protein has one entry. In the table there are 750,000 to 950,000 distinct CDR3 sequences, 25% to 35% of which are singletons. This sample was shared with a second study, whose subject was T cells of mothers and their children.

The sample taken for sequencing was blood. The receptors stem from a woman between 40 and 50 years old in good health.

CDR3 protein: CASSSQGLAESDTQYF. The CDR3 bases are TGTGCCAGCAGCTCGCAGGGACTAGCGGAGTCAGATACGCAGTATTTT. The gene calls are TRBV7-6 and TRBJ2-3, with 11 bases aligning to TRBD2. The CDR3 runs to 16 residues. Trimming at V came to 4 bases and at J to 4 bases, leaving 7 bases not matched to a gene. Germline V gene lookup returns CDR1 SGHVS and CDR2 FNYEAQ.

For this clonotype: This may be a read error, as it is one base from a much larger clone. V usage is TRBV7-8 and J usage is TRBJ2-7; D might be TRBD2 (6 bases). The CDR3 runs to 16 residues. Germline assignment: CDR1 SGHVS and CDR2 FQNEAQ. CDR3 sequence reads: CANSIPRGRTNYEQYF. The CDR3 DNA reads TGTGCCAACAGCATACCGCGGGGACGGACTAACTACGAGCAGTACTTC.

This clonotype was found a few times. The gene calls are TRBV3-1 and TRBJ1-2; TRBD1 aligns across 8 bases. The CDR3 contains 14 residues. Trimming at V came to 3 bases and at J to 8 bases, leaving 8 bases not matched to a gene. Per the germline V gene, CDR1 is LGHDT and CDR2 is YNNKEL (reference sequence). CDR3 sequence (DNA): TGTGCCAGCAGCCACCTAACAGGGGGAGGAGGCTACACCTTC. Amino acids: CASSHLTGGGGYTF.

This clonotype has only one observation. A read error may account for a junction end that differs from germline. This chain uses TRBV12-3 or TRBV12-4 with TRBJ2-7; 9 bases line up with TRBD1. The end of the DNA aligns better with TRBJ2-5, so the J call may be wrong. The length of the CDR3 is 15 residues. CDR3 sequence: CASSRGGQGQGTQYF. The CDR3 nucleotides are TGTGCCAGCAGTCGCGGGGGACAGGGACAAGGGACCCAGTACTTC.

The chain employs TRBV20-1 and TRBJ2-5; 12 bases agree with TRBD1. Trimming at V came to 6 bases and at J to 1 base, leaving 12 bases not matched to a gene. The CDR3 contains 17 residues. CDR1 DFQATT and CDR2 SNEGSKA come from the germline V gene (reference sequence). The CDR3 protein is CSASPGTGGRFQETQYF. The CDR3 nucleotides are TGCAGTGCGAGCCCCGGGACAGGGGGCCGGTTCCAAGAGACCCAGTACTTC.

The genes are TRBV27 and TRBJ2-4; 7 bases fit TRBD1. Germline assignment: CDR1 MNHEY and CDR2 SMNVEV (reference sequence). This CDR3 comprises 16 residues. Germline trimming cut 0 bases from V and 0 bases from J; bases unmatched to any gene: 2. The DNA of the CDR3 is TGTGCCAGCAGTTTATCAGGGGGCCTAGCCAAAAACATTCAGTACTTC. Translated, it gives CASSLSGGLAKNIQYF.

The J gene is TRBJ1-5, the V gene TRBV6-1; 9 nucleotides agree with TRBD1. CDR3 size: 16 residues. Germline values: CDR1 MNHNS, CDR2 SASEGT. V dropped 2 bases and J dropped 1; count of bases not matched to a gene: 3. CDR3 protein: CASSETGTGSNQPQHF. The CDR3 region has the DNA TGTGCCAGCAGTGAAACCGGGACAGGGAGCAATCAGCCCCAGCATTTT.

This clonotype has just one count. An end of the junction differs from the germline gene, which may be a read error. V and J are TRBV20-1 and TRBJ1-2; D uncertain. The CDR3 spans 15 residues. Germline CDR1 and CDR2: DFQATT and SNEGSKA (reference sequence). The CDR3 spells CSARGGESVNYGCTF. In nucleotides, the CDR3 is TGCAGTGCTAGAGGGGGAGAAAGTGTTAACTATGGCTGCACCTTC.

This clonotype was counted only a few times. V usage is TRBV2 and J usage is TRBJ2-4; D is ambiguous. The length of the CDR3 is 12 residues. V dropped 0 bases and J dropped 7 bases, with 4 bases sitting between them. Germline V gene lookup returns CDR1 SNHLY and CDR2 FYNNEI. The CDR3 protein is CASSEARNIQYF. The CDR3 nucleotides read TGTGCCAGCAGTGAAGCTCGTAACATTCAGTACTTC.